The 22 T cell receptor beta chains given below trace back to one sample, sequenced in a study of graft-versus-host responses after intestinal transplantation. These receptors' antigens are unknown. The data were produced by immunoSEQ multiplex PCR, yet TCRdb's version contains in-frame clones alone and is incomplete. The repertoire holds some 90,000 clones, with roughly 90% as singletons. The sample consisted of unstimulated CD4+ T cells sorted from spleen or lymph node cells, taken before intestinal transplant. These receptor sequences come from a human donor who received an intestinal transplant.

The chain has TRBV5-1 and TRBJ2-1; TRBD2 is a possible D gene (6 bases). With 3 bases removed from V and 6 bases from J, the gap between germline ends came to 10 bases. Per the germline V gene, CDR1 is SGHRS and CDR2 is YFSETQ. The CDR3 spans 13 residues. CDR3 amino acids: CASSWGGFNEQFF. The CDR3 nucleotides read TGCGCCAGCAGCTGGGGAGGATTCAATGAGCAGTTCTTC.

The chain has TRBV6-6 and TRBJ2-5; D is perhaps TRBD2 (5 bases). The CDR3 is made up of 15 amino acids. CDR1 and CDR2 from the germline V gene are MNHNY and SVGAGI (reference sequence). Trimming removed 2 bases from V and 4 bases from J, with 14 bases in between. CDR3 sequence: CASSYPQLEGETQYF. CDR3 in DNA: TGTGCCAGCAGTTACCCCCAACTAGAGGGAGAGACCCAGTACTTC.

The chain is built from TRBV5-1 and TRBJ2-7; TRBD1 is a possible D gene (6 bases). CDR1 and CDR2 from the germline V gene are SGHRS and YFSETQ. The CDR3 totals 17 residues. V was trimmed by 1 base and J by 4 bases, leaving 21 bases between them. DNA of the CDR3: TGCGCCAGCAGCTTGAACAGGGTCGGCGAGGGGAAATACGAGCAGTACTTC. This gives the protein CASSLNRVGEGKYEQYF.

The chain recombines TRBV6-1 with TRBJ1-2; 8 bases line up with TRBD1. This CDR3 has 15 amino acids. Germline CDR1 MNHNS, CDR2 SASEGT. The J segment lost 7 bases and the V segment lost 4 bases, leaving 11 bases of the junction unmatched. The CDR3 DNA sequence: TGTGCCAGCAGTGGGCCCGACAGGGGCTGGCTTGGCTACACCTTC. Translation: CASSGPDRGWLGYTF.

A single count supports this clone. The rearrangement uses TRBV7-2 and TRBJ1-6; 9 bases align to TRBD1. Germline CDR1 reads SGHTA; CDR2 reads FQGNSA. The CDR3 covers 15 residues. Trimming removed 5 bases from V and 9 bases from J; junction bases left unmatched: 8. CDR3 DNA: TGTGCCAGCAGCCCAGGGACAGGGAGGGTTTCACCCCTCCACTTT. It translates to CASSPGTGRVSPLHF.

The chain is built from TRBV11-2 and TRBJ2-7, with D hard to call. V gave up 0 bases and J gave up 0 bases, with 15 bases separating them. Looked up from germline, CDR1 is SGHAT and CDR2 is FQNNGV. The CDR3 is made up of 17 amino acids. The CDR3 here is CASSLDFGGPPSYEQYF. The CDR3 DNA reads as TGTGCCAGCAGCTTAGATTTTGGTGGGCCCCCCTCCTACGAGCAGTACTTC.

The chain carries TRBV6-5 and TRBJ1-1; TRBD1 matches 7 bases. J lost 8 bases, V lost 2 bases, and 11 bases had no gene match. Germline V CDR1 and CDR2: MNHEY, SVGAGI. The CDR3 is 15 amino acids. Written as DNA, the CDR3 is TGTGCCAGCAGTTACCAAGGGGGCTTGAGGGCGGAAGCTTTCTTT. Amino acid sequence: CASSYQGGLRAEAFF.

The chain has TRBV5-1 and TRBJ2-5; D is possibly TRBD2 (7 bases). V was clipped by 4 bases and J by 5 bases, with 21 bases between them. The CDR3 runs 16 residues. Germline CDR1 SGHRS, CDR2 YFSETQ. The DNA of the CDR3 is TGCGCCAGCAGCCAAACCGGGGGGCCGAACGGGGAGACCCAGTACTTC. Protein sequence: CASSQTGGPNGETQYF.

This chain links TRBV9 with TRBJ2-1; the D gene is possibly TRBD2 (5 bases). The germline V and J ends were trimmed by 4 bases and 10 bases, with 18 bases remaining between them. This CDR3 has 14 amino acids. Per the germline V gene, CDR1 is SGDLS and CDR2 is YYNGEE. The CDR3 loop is CASSPRGIPGEQFF. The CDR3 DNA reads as TGTGCCAGCAGCCCCCGGGGAATCCCGGGGGAGCAGTTCTTC.

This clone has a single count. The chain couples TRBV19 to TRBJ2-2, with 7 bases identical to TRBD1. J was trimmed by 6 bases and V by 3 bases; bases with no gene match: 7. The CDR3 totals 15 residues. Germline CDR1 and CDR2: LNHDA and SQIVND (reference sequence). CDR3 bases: TGTGCCAGTAGTATGAGACAGGGCCGCGCCGGGGAGCTGTTTTTT. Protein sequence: CASSMRQGRAGELFF.

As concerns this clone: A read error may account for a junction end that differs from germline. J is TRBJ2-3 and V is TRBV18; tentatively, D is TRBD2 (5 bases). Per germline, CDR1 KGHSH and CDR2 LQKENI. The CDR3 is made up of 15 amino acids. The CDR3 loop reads CVSSPGHQRTDTQYF. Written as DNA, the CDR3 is TGTGTCAGCTCCCCAGGCCACCAGCGGACAGATACGCAGTATTTT. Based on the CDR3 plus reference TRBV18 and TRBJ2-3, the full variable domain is NAGVMQNPRHLVRRRGQEARLRCSPMKGHSHVYWYRQLPEEGLKFMVYLQKENIIDESGMPKERFSAEFPKEGPSILRIQQVVRGDSAAYFCVSSPGHQRTDTQYFGPGTRLTVL.

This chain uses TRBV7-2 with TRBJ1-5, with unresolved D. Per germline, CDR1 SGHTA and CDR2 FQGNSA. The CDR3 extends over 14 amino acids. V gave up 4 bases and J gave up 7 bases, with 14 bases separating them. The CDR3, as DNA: TGTGCCAGCAGCTCCCAGGTGGCGGGGCAGCCCCAGCATTTT. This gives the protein CASSSQVAGQPQHF.

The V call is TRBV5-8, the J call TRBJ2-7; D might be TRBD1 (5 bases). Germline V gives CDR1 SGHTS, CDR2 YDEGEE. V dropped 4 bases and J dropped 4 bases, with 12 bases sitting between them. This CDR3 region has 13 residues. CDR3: CASSPTDFYEQYF. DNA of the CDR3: TGTGCCAGCAGCCCGACAGACTTTTACGAGCAGTACTTC.

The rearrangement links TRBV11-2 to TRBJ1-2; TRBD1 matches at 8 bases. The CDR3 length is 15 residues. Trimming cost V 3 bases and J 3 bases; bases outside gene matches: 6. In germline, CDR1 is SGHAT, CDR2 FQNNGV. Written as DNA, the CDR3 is TGTGCCAGCAGCTTTGGGACAGGTGGATACTATGGCTACACCTTC. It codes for CASSFGTGGYYGYTF.

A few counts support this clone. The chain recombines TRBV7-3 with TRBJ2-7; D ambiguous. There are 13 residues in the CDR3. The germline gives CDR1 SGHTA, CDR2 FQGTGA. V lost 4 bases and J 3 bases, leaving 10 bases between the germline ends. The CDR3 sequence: CASSSGHSYEQYF. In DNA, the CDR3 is TGTGCCAGCAGCTCCGGCCACAGCTACGAGCAGTACTTC.

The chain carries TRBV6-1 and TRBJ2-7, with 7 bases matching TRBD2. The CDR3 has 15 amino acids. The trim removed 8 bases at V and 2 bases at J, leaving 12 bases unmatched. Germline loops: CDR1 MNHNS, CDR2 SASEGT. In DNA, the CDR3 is TGTGCCAGCCGGAGGCCCAGCGGGGCCACCTACGAGCAGTACTTC. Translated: CASRRPSGATYEQYF.

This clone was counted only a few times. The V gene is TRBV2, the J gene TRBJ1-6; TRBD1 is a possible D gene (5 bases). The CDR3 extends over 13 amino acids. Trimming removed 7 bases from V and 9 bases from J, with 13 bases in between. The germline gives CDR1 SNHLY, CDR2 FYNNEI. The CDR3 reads CASTGLKGSPLHF. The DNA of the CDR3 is TGTGCCAGCACGGGACTGAAGGGTTCACCCCTCCACTTT. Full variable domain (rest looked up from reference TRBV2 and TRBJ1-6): EPEVTQTPSHQVTQMGQEVILRCVPISNHLYFYWYRQILGQKVEFLVSFYNNEISEKSEIFDDQFSVERPDGSNFTLKIRSTKLEDSAMYFCASTGLKGSPLHFGNGTRLTVT.

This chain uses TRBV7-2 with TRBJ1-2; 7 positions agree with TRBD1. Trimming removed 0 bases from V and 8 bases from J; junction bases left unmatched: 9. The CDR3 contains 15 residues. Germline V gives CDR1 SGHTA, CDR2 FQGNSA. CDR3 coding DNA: TGTGCCAGCAGCTTAGCCCAGGGGGTCGTTGACGGCTACACCTTC. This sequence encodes CASSLAQGVVDGYTF. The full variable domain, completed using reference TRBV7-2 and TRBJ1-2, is GAGVSQSPSNKVTEKGKDVELRCDPISGHTALYWYRQSLGQGLEFLIYFQGNSAPDKSGLPSDRFSAERTGGSVSTLTIQRTQQEDSAVYLCASSLAQGVVDGYTFGSGTRLTVV.

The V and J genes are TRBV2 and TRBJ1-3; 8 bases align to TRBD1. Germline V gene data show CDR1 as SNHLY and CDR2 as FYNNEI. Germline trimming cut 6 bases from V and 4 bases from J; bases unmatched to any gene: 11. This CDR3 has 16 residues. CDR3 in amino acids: CASSAGTGLGGNTIYF. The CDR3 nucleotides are TGTGCCAGCAGCGCCGGGACAGGCCTCGGAGGAAACACCATATATTTT. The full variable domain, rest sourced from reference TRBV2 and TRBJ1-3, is EPEVTQTPSHQVTQMGQEVILRCVPISNHLYFYWYRQILGQKVEFLVSFYNNEISEKSEIFDDQFSVERPDGSNFTLKIRSTKLEDSAMYFCASSAGTGLGGNTIYFGEGSWLTVV.

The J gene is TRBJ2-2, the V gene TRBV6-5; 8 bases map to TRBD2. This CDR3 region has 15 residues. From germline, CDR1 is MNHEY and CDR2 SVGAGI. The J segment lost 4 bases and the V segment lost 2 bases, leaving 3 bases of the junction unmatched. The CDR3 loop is CASSYITSGTGELFF. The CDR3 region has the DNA TGTGCCAGCAGTTACATAACTAGCGGCACCGGGGAGCTGTTTTTT.

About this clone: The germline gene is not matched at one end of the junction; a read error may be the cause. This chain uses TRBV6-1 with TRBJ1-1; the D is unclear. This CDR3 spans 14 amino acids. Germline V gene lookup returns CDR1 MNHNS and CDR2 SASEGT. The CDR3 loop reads CASSEEGRVSETYF. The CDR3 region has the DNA TGTGCCAGCAGTGAAGAAGGGCGGGTTTCCGAAACCTACTTT.

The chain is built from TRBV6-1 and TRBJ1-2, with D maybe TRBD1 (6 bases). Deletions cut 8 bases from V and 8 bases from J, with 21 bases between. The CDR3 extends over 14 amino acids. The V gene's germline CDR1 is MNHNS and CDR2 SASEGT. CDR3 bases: TGTGCCAGCCGTCAGGCCCGGGACAATTCGGGCTACACCTTC. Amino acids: CASRQARDNSGYTF.